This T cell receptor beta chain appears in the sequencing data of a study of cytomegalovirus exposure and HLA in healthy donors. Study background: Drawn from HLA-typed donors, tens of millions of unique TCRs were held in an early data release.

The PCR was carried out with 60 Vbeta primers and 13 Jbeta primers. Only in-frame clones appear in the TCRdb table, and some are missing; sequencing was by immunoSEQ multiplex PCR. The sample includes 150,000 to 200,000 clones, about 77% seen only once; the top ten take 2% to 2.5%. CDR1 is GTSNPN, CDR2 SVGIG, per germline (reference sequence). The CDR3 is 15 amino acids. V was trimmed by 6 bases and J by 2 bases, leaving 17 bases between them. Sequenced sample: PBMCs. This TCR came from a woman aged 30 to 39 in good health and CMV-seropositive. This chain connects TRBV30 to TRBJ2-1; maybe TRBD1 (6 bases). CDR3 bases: TGTGCCTGCCCCTCAGGCAGGGGTCCCTACAATGAGCAGTTCTTC. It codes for CACPSGRGPYNEQFF.